This TCR beta chain was found in a study of T cell repertoires in cytomegalovirus infection. Study as a whole: The study used recently identified HLA-C-restricted and well-studied HLA-B-restricted CMV epitopes. The public TCR beta signatures pointed to both CMV infection and matching HLA type.

The CDR3 length is 14 residues. The germline gives CDR1 MNHNY, CDR2 SVGAGI (reference sequence). J gave up 3 bases and V 5 bases, and 4 bases lay outside the gene matches. As regards this clonotype: Its antigen is still unknown.

Study results and caveats: Clonotype analysis showed dominance of the ex vivo response by HLA-C-restricted CMV-specific TCR beta clonotypes.

TCRdb used MiXCR to reprocess the reads, holding one entry per CDR3 protein. The sample includes about 770,000 distinct CDR3 sequences, about 27% of them seen just once. The J gene is TRBJ2-5, the V gene TRBV6-6; 9 bases align to TRBD1. The input for sequencing was cultured CD8+ T cells from PBMCs, taken from culture after CMV antigen stimulation. The sequence derives from a human donor in good health (CMV status not recorded). Some clones in this sample may be carry-over from other donors' samples. This CDR3 reads CASSADRGKETQYF. CDR3 coding DNA: TGTGCCAGCAGTGCGGACAGGGGAAAAGAGACCCAGTACTTC.